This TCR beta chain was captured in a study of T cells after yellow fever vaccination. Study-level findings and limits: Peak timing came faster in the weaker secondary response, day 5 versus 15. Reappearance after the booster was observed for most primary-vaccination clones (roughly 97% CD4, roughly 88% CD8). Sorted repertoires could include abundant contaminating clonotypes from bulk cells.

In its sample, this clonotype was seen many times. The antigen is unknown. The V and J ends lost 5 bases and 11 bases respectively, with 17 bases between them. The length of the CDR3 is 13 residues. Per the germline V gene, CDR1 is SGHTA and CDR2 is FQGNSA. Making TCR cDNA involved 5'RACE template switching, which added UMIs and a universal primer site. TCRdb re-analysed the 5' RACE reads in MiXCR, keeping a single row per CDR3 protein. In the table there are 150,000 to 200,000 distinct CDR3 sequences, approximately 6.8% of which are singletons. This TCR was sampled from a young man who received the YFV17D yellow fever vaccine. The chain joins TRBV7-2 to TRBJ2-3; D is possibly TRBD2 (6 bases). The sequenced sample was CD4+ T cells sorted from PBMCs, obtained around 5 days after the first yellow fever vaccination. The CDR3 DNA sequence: TGTGCCAGCAGCCTAAAATGGGCCGGGGGGCAGTATTTT. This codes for CASSLKWAGGQYF.